A single sample gave rise to the 25 T cell receptor beta chains below, sequenced in a study of cytomegalovirus exposure and HLA in healthy donors. With 60 Vbeta and 13 Jbeta primers, the PCR was carried out. The repertoire was sequenced with immunoSEQ multiplex PCR; TCRdb's copy has only in-frame clones and lacks some. The table lists around 170,000 clones, around 80% of them singletons. What was sequenced was PBMCs. The origin of the receptors is a girl aged 5-17 years in good health and CMV-seropositive.

This chain joins TRBV27 and TRBJ1-2, with D perhaps TRBD1 (6 bases). This CDR3 is built from 15 residues. Germline V gives CDR1 MNHEY, CDR2 SMNVEV (reference sequence). V was trimmed by 6 bases and J by 2 bases, leaving 16 bases between them. The CDR3 region has the DNA TGTGCCAGCAGAACAGGACAGACGAAGAACTATGGCTACACCTTC. It is translated as CASRTGQTKNYGYTF.

V is TRBV30 and J is TRBJ2-5; 7 bases agree with TRBD2. CDR1 is GTSNPN and CDR2 is SVGIG in the germline V gene (reference sequence). This CDR3 spans 17 amino acids. With V trimmed by 0 bases and J by 4 bases, 14 bases remained unmatched. This chain's CDR3 is CAWSVLGGRSRGETQYF. The CDR3 DNA sequence: TGTGCCTGGAGTGTACTGGGCGGGAGAAGTAGGGGAGAGACCCAGTACTTC.

The chain links TRBV29-1 to TRBJ2-5, with TRBD2 matching 9 bases. This CDR3 contains 14 residues. With 6 bases clipped from V and 5 bases from J, the junction kept 10 bases outside the gene matches. CDR1 SQVTM and CDR2 ANQGSEA come from the germline V gene. The CDR3 coding sequence is TGCAGCGTCTCTCGGACTAGCGTGGGGGAGACCCAGTACTTC. It translates to CSVSRTSVGETQYF.

The V gene is TRBV7-9, the J gene TRBJ2-5; 9 bases line up with TRBD1. V lost 1 base and J lost 5; bases outside the gene matches: 11. The CDR3 consists of 17 residues. In germline, CDR1 is SEHNR, CDR2 FQNEAQ (reference sequence). CDR3 protein: CASSLEGQGLGKETQYF. CDR3 sequence (DNA): TGTGCCAGCAGCTTAGAGGGACAGGGTTTGGGCAAGGAGACCCAGTACTTC. Filled out from reference TRBV7-9 and TRBJ2-5, the complete variable domain reads DTGVSQNPRHKITKRGQNVTFRCDPISEHNRLYWYRQTLGQGPEFLTYFQNEAQLEKSRLLSDRFSAERPKGSFSTLEIQRTEQGDSAMYLCASSLEGQGLGKETQYFGPGTRLLVL.

This chain uses TRBV5-6 with TRBJ2-1; 9 bases line up with TRBD1. This CDR3 has 15 amino acids. CDR1 and CDR2 from the germline V gene are SGHDT and YYEEEE. With V trimmed by 3 bases and J by 4 bases, 5 bases remained unmatched. The CDR3 DNA is TGTGCCAGCAGCTGGGCGGGGACAGGGTACAATGAGCAGTTCTTC. Its translation: CASSWAGTGYNEQFF.

V usage is TRBV5-4 and J usage is TRBJ1-1; weak D call: TRBD1 (5 bases). Germline CDR1 and CDR2: SGHNT and YYREEE (reference sequence). The V end was cut by 3 bases, the J end by 4 bases, with 7 bases between. CDR3 length equals 12 residues. CDR3 in amino acids: CASSWGGTEAFF. Written as DNA, the CDR3 is TGTGCCAGCAGCTGGGGGGGCACTGAAGCTTTCTTT.

The chain links TRBV6-5 to TRBJ2-2, with D possibly matching TRBD2 (6 bases). This CDR3 comprises 13 residues. V was pared by 5 bases and J by 9 bases, with 13 bases between. Germline CDR1 is MNHEY and CDR2 is SVGAGI. CDR3 sequence reads: CASSRTTSRELFF. The CDR3 bases are TGTGCCAGCAGTCGGACTACCTCCAGGGAGCTGTTTTTT.

The chain employs TRBV6-5 and TRBJ2-5, with D unclear. The CDR3 contains 11 residues. Deletions cut 8 bases from V and 2 bases from J, with 6 bases between. Germline V lookup: CDR1 MNHEY, CDR2 SVGAGI. CDR3 amino acids: CASAYQETQYF. CDR3 nucleotide sequence: TGTGCCAGCGCGTATCAAGAGACCCAGTACTTC.

This clone was counted once. V and J are TRBV6-6 and TRBJ1-5; TRBD1 aligns across 9 bases. Germline CDR1 reads MNHNY; CDR2 reads SVGAGI (reference sequence). V gave up 6 bases and J gave up 3 bases; unmatched junction bases: 6. The CDR3 spans 15 residues. CDR3 nucleotide sequence: TGTGCCAGCAGGCCGGACAGGGGTCACAATCAGCCCCAGCATTTT. This encodes CASRPDRGHNQPQHF.

The chain has TRBV19 and TRBJ2-5; D may be TRBD2 (6 bases). Trimming removed 6 bases from V and 5 bases from J, with 13 bases in between. The CDR3 loop spans 13 amino acids. The V gene's germline CDR1 is LNHDA and CDR2 SQIVND (reference sequence). CDR3 residues: CASRLAAVETQYF. CDR3 DNA: TGTGCCAGTAGACTAGCTGCGGTGGAGACCCAGTACTTC.

The chain employs TRBV10-3 and TRBJ2-1; 8 nucleotides match TRBD1. CDR3 size: 17 residues. Germline V CDR1 and CDR2: ENHRY, SYGVKD. V trimming: 2 bases; J trimming: 2 bases; junction bases outside the gene matches: 8. This chain's CDR3 is CAISEPGTGPPYNEQFF. The CDR3 region has the DNA TGTGCCATCAGTGAGCCTGGGACAGGTCCACCCTACAATGAGCAGTTCTTC.

The J gene is TRBJ2-5, the V gene TRBV6-1, with no clear D. The CDR3 runs to 15 residues. Trimming stripped 0 bases from V and 4 bases from J, with 12 bases between. CDR1 is MNHNS and CDR2 is SASEGT in the germline V gene. The CDR3, as DNA: TGTGCCAGCAGTGAAGCATGGTCTACCTTAGAGACCCAGTACTTC. This codes for CASSEAWSTLETQYF.

V gene TRBV27 combines with J gene TRBJ2-7, with D tentatively TRBD1 (5 bases). Germline V gene sequence: CDR1 MNHEY, CDR2 SMNVEV (reference sequence). CDR3 length: 13 amino acids. Trimming pared 2 bases from V and 6 bases from J, leaving 11 bases between. CDR3: CASSLQGVTEQYF. Written as DNA, the CDR3 is TGTGCCAGCAGTTTACAGGGTGTCACCGAGCAGTACTTC.

The J gene is TRBJ1-2, the V gene TRBV9; TRBD1 aligns across 9 bases. Trimming took 0 bases from V and 2 from J; bases not matched to a gene: 2. The CDR3 extends over 15 amino acids. CDR1 is SGDLS and CDR2 is YYNGEE in the germline V gene. The CDR3 loop is CASSVGGTGNYGYTF. CDR3 DNA sequence: TGTGCCAGCAGCGTAGGAGGGACAGGGAACTATGGCTACACCTTC.

This chain connects TRBV25-1 to TRBJ2-1; 7 nucleotides align to TRBD2. Germline CDR1 reads MGHDK; CDR2 reads SYGVNS. The junction had 11 bases not matched to a gene; V was cut back by 5 bases and J by 4 bases. CDR3 length: 16 residues. For the CDR3, the DNA is TGTGCCAGCAGTTCTCCTGCCGGCGGGAGTTACAATGAGCAGTTCTTC. Amino acids: CASSSPAGGSYNEQFF.

V usage is TRBV9 and J usage is TRBJ2-3, with 12 bases aligning to TRBD2. V dropped 3 bases and J dropped 5; count of bases not matched to a gene: 25. The CDR3 covers 22 residues. From germline, CDR1 is SGDLS and CDR2 YYNGEE. CDR3 residues: CASSALLTPGTSGRPSGDTQYF. CDR3 coding DNA: TGTGCCAGCAGCGCGTTACTCACTCCGGGGACTAGCGGGCGCCCCTCAGGAGATACGCAGTATTTT. Full variable domain (rest looked up from reference TRBV9 and TRBJ2-3): DSGVTQTPKHLITATGQRVTLRCSPRSGDLSVYWYQQSLDQGLQFLIQYYNGEERAKGNILERFSAQQFPDLHSELNLSSLELGDSALYFCASSALLTPGTSGRPSGDTQYFGPGTRLTVL.

The CDR3 loop is CASSPQGSGTSGYNEQFF. CDR3 bases: TGTGCCAGCAGCCCCCAGGGCTCCGGGACTAGCGGGTACAATGAGCAGTTCTTC. This chain connects TRBV9 to TRBJ2-1, with 12 bases identical to TRBD2. This CDR3 has 18 amino acids. The germline V gene encodes CDR1 SGDLS and CDR2 YYNGEE. The junction had 12 bases not matched to a gene; V was cut back by 4 bases and J by 4 bases.

V usage is TRBV5-8 and J usage is TRBJ1-5; 9 bases are shared with TRBD1. Trimming removed 4 bases from V and 4 bases from J; junction bases left unmatched: 6. There are 15 residues in the CDR3. From germline, CDR1 is SGHTS and CDR2 YDEGEE. The CDR3 reads CASSPGTGTNQPQHF. CDR3 nucleotide sequence: TGTGCCAGCAGCCCCGGGACAGGGACAAATCAGCCCCAGCATTTT.

The V gene is TRBV9, the J gene TRBJ2-1; possible D gene TRBD2, 5 bases. Germline CDR1 and CDR2: SGDLS and YYNGEE. The CDR3 is 14 residues long. The V end was cut by 0 bases, the J end by 4 bases, with 8 bases between. The CDR3, as DNA: TGTGCCAGCAGCGTAGATGGGGAGTACAATGAGCAGTTCTTC. Amino acids: CASSVDGEYNEQFF.

The chain uses TRBV5-1 and TRBJ2-1; TRBD2 aligns across 12 bases. Per the germline V gene, CDR1 is SGHRS and CDR2 is YFSETQ. This CDR3 has 16 residues. Trimming cost V 7 bases and J 4 bases; bases outside gene matches: 9. The CDR3 DNA is TGCGCCAGCTGCCCTCTGGGACTAGCGGGTTACAATGAGCAGTTCTTC. Its protein product is CASCPLGLAGYNEQFF.

The chain employs TRBV4-3 and TRBJ1-2, with a tentative D call TRBD1 (6 bases). The CDR3 extends over 17 amino acids. Germline V gene data show CDR1 as LGHNA and CDR2 as YSLEER. The germline V and J ends were trimmed by 0 bases and 5 bases, with 19 bases remaining between them. CDR3 in amino acids: CASSQDWVSTGRYGYTF. As DNA, the CDR3 is TGCGCCAGCAGCCAAGATTGGGTTTCGACAGGCCGATATGGCTACACCTTC.

The gene calls are TRBV25-1 and TRBJ2-5, with 7 bases that match TRBD1. The CDR3 extends over 15 amino acids. V lost 2 bases and J lost 5; bases outside the gene matches: 8. Germline V gene sequence: CDR1 MGHDK, CDR2 SYGVNS. The CDR3 DNA is TGTGCCAGCAGTGAAGTCAGGGGGAGCGCGGAGACCCAGTACTTC. Its protein product is CASSEVRGSAETQYF.

The chain links TRBV6-5 to TRBJ1-2; D might be TRBD1 (5 bases). The CDR3 runs to 13 residues. V was trimmed by 0 bases and J by 11 bases, leaving 13 bases between them. The germline V gene encodes CDR1 MNHEY and CDR2 SVGAGI. CDR3 bases: TGTGCCAGCAGTTACTCAGGACAAGAAAGATACACCTTC. Protein product: CASSYSGQERYTF.

This chain uses TRBV6-5 with TRBJ1-5, with D perhaps matching TRBD1 (5 bases). Germline lookup yields CDR1 MNHEY and CDR2 SVGAGI. Trimming pared 5 bases from V and 6 bases from J, leaving 17 bases between. The CDR3 loop spans 15 amino acids. The DNA of the CDR3 is TGTGCCAGCAGTGGGGCGGGGCCGGCGGGTCAGCCCCAGCATTTT. Translation: CASSGAGPAGQPQHF.

J is TRBJ1-5 and V is TRBV5-8; D is possibly TRBD1 (5 bases). CDR1 SGHTS and CDR2 YDEGEE come from the germline V gene. V lost 4 bases and J 0 bases, leaving 11 bases between the germline ends. The CDR3 totals 15 residues. The CDR3 DNA reads as TGTGCCAGCAGCACGACAGAGTATAGCAATCAGCCCCAGCATTTT. Protein sequence: CASSTTEYSNQPQHF. The full variable domain, completed using reference TRBV5-8 and TRBJ1-5, is EAGVTQSPTHLIKTRGQQATLRCSPISGHTSVYWYQQALGLGLQFLLWYDEGEERNRGNFPPRFSGRQFPNYSSELNVNALELEDSALYLCASSTTEYSNQPQHFGDGTRLSIL.